This TCR beta chain was sequenced during a study of blood T cell repertoires in COVID-19. CDR1 is SGHKS, CDR2 YYEKEE, per germline (reference sequence). V was pared by 7 bases and J by 4 bases, with 14 bases between. The CDR3 spans 14 residues. As processed by the authors: Reference gene primer amplification in the assay estimated nucleated cell counts. Only in-frame clones appear in the TCRdb table, and some are missing; sequencing was by immunoSEQ multiplex PCR. For V, J and clone size, that table is used; D and trimming come from the DNA. The repertoire holds about 210,000 clones, with roughly 82% as singletons. The Seattle site enrolled patients during active infection and followed them longitudinally. This clone was detected only a few times.

Sequencing was performed on peripheral blood. The V call is TRBV5-5, the J call TRBJ1-4; no reliable D call. This TCR was sampled from a woman between 55 and 75 years old with COVID-19, enrolled during active disease. The CDR3 loop reads CASARRVGNEKLFF. CDR3 coding DNA: TGTGCCAGCGCCCGACGGGTAGGTAATGAAAAACTGTTTTTT.